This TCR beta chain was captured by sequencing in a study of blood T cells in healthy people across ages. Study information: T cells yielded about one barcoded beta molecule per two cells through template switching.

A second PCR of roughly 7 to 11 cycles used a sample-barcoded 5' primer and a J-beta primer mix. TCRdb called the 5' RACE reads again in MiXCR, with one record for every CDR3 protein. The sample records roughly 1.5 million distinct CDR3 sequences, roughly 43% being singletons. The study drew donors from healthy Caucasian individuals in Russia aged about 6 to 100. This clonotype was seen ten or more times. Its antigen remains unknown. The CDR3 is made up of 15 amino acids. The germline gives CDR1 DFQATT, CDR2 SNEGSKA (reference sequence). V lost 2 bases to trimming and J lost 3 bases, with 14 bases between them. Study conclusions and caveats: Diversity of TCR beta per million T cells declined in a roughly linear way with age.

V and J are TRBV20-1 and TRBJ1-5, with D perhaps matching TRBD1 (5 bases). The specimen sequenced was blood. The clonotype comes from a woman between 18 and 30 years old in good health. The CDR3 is CSARPEAGPNQPQHF. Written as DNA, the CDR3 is TGCAGTGCTAGACCCGAAGCGGGGCCCAATCAGCCCCAGCATTTT.